The 29 T cell receptor beta chains given below trace back to one sample, sequenced in a study of neurological immune-mediated disorders. TCRdb called the 5' RACE reads again in MiXCR, with one record for every CDR3 protein. The sample yields under 45,000 distinct CDR3 sequences, 3% to 4.5% seen once. The sample was PBMCs. These receptors all stem from a young man with multiple sclerosis.

This clonotype has at least ten counts. This chain joins TRBV7-2 and TRBJ2-5; D remains ambiguous. Germline CDR1 is SGHTA and CDR2 is FQGNSA. This CDR3 is 11 amino acids long. V was shortened by 7 bases and J by 4 bases, with 7 bases between the two germline ends. CDR3 residues: CASTIGETQYF. The CDR3 nucleotides are TGTGCCAGCACAATAGGAGAGACCCAGTACTTC.

This clonotype turned up a few times. One base away lies a much larger clone, so this may be a sequencing read error. This sequence joins TRBV28 and TRBJ1-5; the match to TRBD1 covers 7 bases. J gave up 4 bases and V 6 bases, and 6 bases lay outside the gene matches. This CDR3 has 14 residues. The germline V gene has CDR1 MDHEN and CDR2 SYDVKM. CDR3 protein: CASRRQGTNQPQHF. The CDR3 nucleotides are TGTGCCAGCAGACGACAGGGTACAAATCAGCCCCAGCATTTT.

The chain has TRBV29-1 and TRBJ2-7; TRBD1 is a possible D gene (6 bases). V lost 0 bases and J lost 2, with 17 bases in between. The CDR3 runs 16 residues. Germline assignment: CDR1 SQVTM and CDR2 ANQGSEA. The CDR3 region has the DNA TGCAGCGTTGAAGATCTTGGGCAGGGGTCGGCCTACGAGCAGTACTTC. It codes for CSVEDLGQGSAYEQYF.

This clonotype was seen ten or more times. The chain recombines TRBV5-1 with TRBJ2-5; D is undetermined. CDR1 is SGHRS and CDR2 is YFSETQ in the germline V gene. V was clipped by 4 bases and J by 1 base, with 14 bases between them. The CDR3 runs 15 residues. The CDR3 sequence is CASSIGKGLQETQYF. The DNA for the CDR3 is TGCGCCAGCAGCATCGGAAAGGGCCTCCAAGAGACCCAGTACTTC.

The chain couples TRBV12-3 or TRBV12-4 to TRBJ1-1, with TRBD1 matching 7 bases. J gave up 6 bases and V 3 bases, and 10 bases lay outside the gene matches. The CDR3 sequence is 15 residues long. CDR3 sequence: CASSLGYRGKAEAFF. In DNA, the CDR3 is TGTGCCAGCAGTTTGGGCTACAGGGGTAAGGCTGAAGCTTTCTTT.

By its share, this clonotype is large (0.1 to 1%). The chain uses TRBV29-1 and TRBJ1-1; D is perhaps TRBD1 (5 bases). The CDR3 totals 15 residues. The germline CDR1 and CDR2 sequences are SQVTM and ANQGSEA. Trimming took 7 bases from V and 1 from J, leaving 19 bases between them. The CDR3 sequence: CSADSTGLSNTEAFF. CDR3 in DNA: TGCAGCGCCGATTCAACGGGACTGTCGAACACTGAAGCTTTCTTT.

This clonotype appeared many times. The chain uses TRBV20-1 and TRBJ2-5; D possibly corresponds to TRBD2 (6 bases). Trimming removed 1 base at V and 2 bases at J, with 14 bases between. The CDR3 consists of 15 residues. Germline assignment: CDR1 DFQATT and CDR2 SNEGSKA (reference sequence). CDR3 coding DNA: TGCAGTGCTAGAGGGGCAACGGGGGAACAAGAGACCCAGTACTTC. Protein product: CSARGATGEQETQYF.

This clonotype came up many times. The chain couples TRBV20-1 to TRBJ2-7; tentative D call: TRBD2 (6 bases). The CDR3 contains 13 residues. Trimming shortened V by 6 bases and J by 3 bases, and 15 bases separated the two germline ends. Germline assignment: CDR1 DFQATT and CDR2 SNEGSKA (reference sequence). CDR3 loop: CSATGLSVYEQYF. The CDR3 DNA sequence: TGCAGTGCGACGGGACTCTCCGTCTACGAGCAGTACTTC.

This clonotype has ten or more counts. This sequence may be a read error, since a much larger clone differs from it by one base. V is TRBV20-1 and J is TRBJ1-1; D unresolved. CDR1 is DFQATT and CDR2 is SNEGSKA in the germline V gene (reference sequence). CDR3 length equals 15 residues. V was trimmed by 1 base and J by 0 bases, leaving 12 bases between them. CDR3 nucleotides: TGCAGTGCTAGAGTCCCGGGAAAGTTGAACACTGAAGCTTTCTTT. Its protein is CSARVPGKLNTEAFF.

This clonotype was seen many times. The V gene is TRBV7-6, the J gene TRBJ2-2; the match to TRBD1 covers 9 bases. Germline CDR1 and CDR2: SGHVS and FNYEAQ. V shed 6 bases and J 5 bases; nucleotides not matched to a gene: 7. The CDR3 covers 15 residues. The CDR3 sequence is CASRPDRGSTGELFF. CDR3 coding DNA: TGTGCCAGCAGACCCGACAGGGGGTCGACCGGGGAGCTGTTTTTT.

This clonotype has a handful of counts. This chain uses TRBV27 with TRBJ1-2; D remains ambiguous. V was clipped by 3 bases and J by 0 bases, with 11 bases between them. This CDR3 has 15 residues. Germline CDR1 reads MNHEY; CDR2 reads SMNVEV (reference sequence). CDR3 protein: CASSFSRRANYGYTF. CDR3 nucleotides: TGTGCCAGCAGTTTCTCTCGGCGAGCTAACTATGGCTACACCTTC.

This clonotype was seen many times. The chain is built from TRBV4-1 and TRBJ2-3; D is unclear. The CDR3 totals 14 residues. Germline CDR1 reads MGHRA; CDR2 reads YSYEKL. Deletions cut 1 base from V and 2 bases from J, with 7 bases between. The CDR3 loop reads CASSQVWFTDTQYF. Written as DNA, the CDR3 is TGCGCCAGCAGCCAAGTTTGGTTCACAGATACGCAGTATTTT.

V and J are TRBV7-6 and TRBJ2-7; 7 nucleotides agree with TRBD1. The CDR3 length is 13 residues. CDR1 SGHVS and CDR2 FNYEAQ come from the germline V gene. Germline trimming cut 2 bases from V and 5 bases from J; bases unmatched to any gene: 3. The CDR3 protein is CASSLNRGHEQYF. DNA for the CDR3: TGTGCCAGCAGCTTAAACAGGGGACACGAGCAGTACTTC. The full variable domain, completed using reference TRBV7-6 and TRBJ2-7, is GAGVSQSPRYKVTKRGQDVALRCDPISGHVSLYWYRQALGQGPEFLTYFNYEAQQDKSGLPNDRFSAERPEGSISTLTIQRTEQRDSAMYRCASSLNRGHEQYFGPGTRLTVT.

This clonotype was counted many times. The chain links TRBV7-9 to TRBJ2-5; maybe TRBD1 (5 bases). Trimming removed 1 base at V and 1 base at J, with 10 bases between. Germline V gene data show CDR1 as SEHNR and CDR2 as FQNEAQ (reference sequence). The CDR3 covers 15 residues. CDR3 in amino acids: CASSLGGAPQETQYF. For the CDR3, the DNA is TGTGCCAGCAGCTTAGGTGGGGCGCCCCAAGAGACCCAGTACTTC.

This clonotype was recorded at least ten times. The gene calls are TRBV29-1 and TRBJ2-7; 8 bases are a match to TRBD1. This CDR3 has 14 amino acids. Unmatched junction bases numbered 10, after V lost 4 bases and J lost 5 bases. CDR1 is SQVTM, CDR2 ANQGSEA, per germline. CDR3 loop: CSVGLGQVGHEQYF. CDR3 bases: TGCAGCGTTGGCCTGGGACAGGTGGGCCACGAGCAGTACTTC.

The table lists this clonotype with many counts. This sequence joins TRBV3-1 and TRBJ2-3; possibly TRBD2 for D (7 bases). The CDR3 covers 16 residues. The germline gives CDR1 LGHDT, CDR2 YNNKEL (reference sequence). Trimming took off 0 bases at V and 6 bases at J, with 16 bases between the two ends. The CDR3 loop is CASSQDWRGGADTQYF. Written as DNA, the CDR3 is TGTGCCAGCAGCCAAGATTGGAGGGGGGGCGCGGATACGCAGTATTTT.

There are many counts of this clonotype. This sequence joins TRBV2 and TRBJ2-1; D remains unclear. The CDR3 sequence is 13 residues long. The germline CDR1 and CDR2 sequences are SNHLY and FYNNEI. V dropped 11 bases and J dropped 7 bases, with 18 bases sitting between them. The CDR3 region is CAPWAPGHNEQFF. In DNA, the CDR3 is TGTGCCCCTTGGGCCCCAGGCCATAATGAGCAGTTCTTC.

This clonotype was counted ten times or more. The chain carries TRBV9 and TRBJ1-2, with D uncertain. Germline CDR1 and CDR2: SGDLS and YYNGEE. Trimming stripped 2 bases from V and 3 bases from J, with 14 bases between. The CDR3 has 15 amino acids. DNA of the CDR3: TGTGCCAGCAGCGTGCGGGAGGATGGGGACTATGGCTACACCTTC. It specifies CASSVREDGDYGYTF.

This clonotype is medium-sized by share. The chain is built from TRBV5-6 and TRBJ1-5, with no clear D. Per the germline V gene, CDR1 is SGHDT and CDR2 is YYEEEE. The CDR3 extends over 13 amino acids. Trimming removed 7 bases from V and 2 bases from J, with 10 bases in between. The CDR3 sequence is CASGLWGNQPQHF. DNA of the CDR3: TGTGCCAGCGGACTGTGGGGCAATCAGCCCCAGCATTTT.

This clonotype was observed at least ten times. The chain carries TRBV25-1 and TRBJ2-1, with D unclear. Trimming removed 5 bases from V and 8 bases from J, with 19 bases in between. CDR1 and CDR2 (germline): MGHDK, SYGVNS. The CDR3 loop spans 15 amino acids. CDR3 residues: CASSLRAKPPDEQFF. The CDR3 coding sequence is TGTGCCAGCAGTCTCCGGGCCAAACCGCCCGATGAGCAGTTCTTC. Using reference TRBV25-1 and TRBJ2-1 for the parts outside the CDR3, the full variable domain is EADIYQTPRYLVIGTGKKITLECSQTMGHDKMYWYQQDPGMELHLIHYSYGVNSTEKGDLSSESTVSRIRTEHFPLTLESARPSHTSQYLCASSLRAKPPDEQFFGPGTRLTVL.

In this sample, this clonotype turned up many times. This sequence joins TRBV27 and TRBJ1-2; possibly TRBD1 for D (5 bases). The CDR3 has 13 amino acids. V lost 3 bases and J 8 bases, leaving 13 bases between the germline ends. The V gene's germline CDR1 is MNHEY and CDR2 SMNVEV (reference sequence). CDR3 coding DNA: TGTGCCAGCAGTTTGGCCAGGGTCGGGGGCTACACCTTC. It encodes CASSLARVGGYTF.

This clonotype was observed a few times. This rearrangement joins TRBV7-9 to TRBJ1-1, with D unclear. V lost 3 bases to trimming and J lost 4 bases, with 12 bases between them. The length of the CDR3 is 14 residues. Germline CDR1 and CDR2: SEHNR and FQNEAQ (reference sequence). The DNA of the CDR3 is TGTGCCAGCAGCTTCGGGGAAACCTCCACTGAAGCTTTCTTT. It translates to CASSFGETSTEAFF.

This clonotype was recorded at least ten times. The chain couples TRBV25-1 to TRBJ1-4, with D hard to call. V was trimmed by 6 bases and J by 8 bases, leaving 13 bases between them. Germline V gene lookup returns CDR1 MGHDK and CDR2 SYGVNS. The CDR3 extends over 13 amino acids. This CDR3 reads CASSDDNGEKLFF. Written as DNA, the CDR3 is TGTGCCAGCAGCGACGATAACGGGGAAAAACTGTTTTTT.

This clonotype occurred many times. This rearrangement joins TRBV20-1 to TRBJ1-1; 7 bases align to TRBD1. In germline, CDR1 is DFQATT, CDR2 SNEGSKA (reference sequence). J gave up 0 bases and V 7 bases, and 14 bases lay outside the gene matches. This CDR3 spans 16 amino acids. As DNA, the CDR3 is TGCAGTGTTAACCGGGACAGCGAAGGGATGAACACTGAAGCTTTCTTT. Its protein product is CSVNRDSEGMNTEAFF.

This clonotype was counted at least ten times. V is TRBV20-1 and J is TRBJ1-4; D ambiguous. The CDR3 runs 14 residues. Germline CDR1 and CDR2: DFQATT and SNEGSKA (reference sequence). The CDR3 nucleotides read TGCAGCTCCCCGTTTCCTCCTCGGGGTGAAAAACTGTTTTTT. It yields the protein CSSPFPPRGEKLFF.

This clonotype appeared many times. V and J are TRBV5-1 and TRBJ2-7; D possibly corresponds to TRBD1 (5 bases). The CDR3 totals 15 residues. Germline V gene sequence: CDR1 SGHRS, CDR2 YFSETQ. The V gene lost 3 bases and the J gene lost 2 bases, with 15 bases spanning the gap. Here the CDR3 reads CASSSDRSLTYEQYF. The CDR3 DNA reads as TGCGCCAGCAGCTCCGACAGAAGCCTAACCTACGAGCAGTACTTC. The entire variable domain, with the rest obtained from reference TRBV5-1 and TRBJ2-7, is as follows: KAGVTQTPRYLIKTRGQQVTLSCSPISGHRSVSWYQQTPGQGLQFLFEYFSETQRNKGNFPGRFSGRQFSNSRSEMNVSTLELGDSALYLCASSSDRSLTYEQYFGPGTRLTVT.

This clonotype was counted at least ten times. The chain links TRBV10-3 to TRBJ1-1; the D gene is possibly TRBD1 (5 bases). The CDR3 sequence is 15 residues long. CDR1 and CDR2 (germline): ENHRY, SYGVKD. Trimming cost V 0 bases and J 0 bases, with 8 bases left between them. The CDR3 nucleotides read TGTGCCATCAGTGAGTCGCTCAGGGTGAACACTGAAGCTTTCTTT. Translated, it gives CAISESLRVNTEAFF.

This clonotype has at least ten counts. The rearrangement joins TRBV9 to TRBJ1-1; TRBD1 aligns across 9 bases. Trimming at V came to 2 bases and at J to 5 bases, leaving 10 bases not matched to a gene. From germline, CDR1 is SGDLS and CDR2 YYNGEE. The CDR3 is 16 amino acids. The CDR3 DNA is TGTGCCAGCAGCGTCCAAATCCCGGGACAGGGAACTGAAGCTTTCTTT. Translated, it gives CASSVQIPGQGTEAFF.

This clonotype was observed a handful of times. The chain couples TRBV6-2 or TRBV6-3 to TRBJ2-1, with D maybe TRBD1 (7 bases). Trimming took 4 bases from V and 0 from J, leaving 16 bases between them. Germline CDR1 and CDR2: MNHEY and SVGEGT. The CDR3 spans 17 residues. The CDR3 bases are TGTGCCAGCAGTTCCCTGGAGGGGGCCTCCTCCTACAATGAGCAGTTCTTC. This encodes CASSSLEGASSYNEQFF.